In this sample, the clone carrying this T cell receptor (beta chain) turned up once. Its target is not known. The sample originates from a study of cytomegalovirus exposure and HLA in healthy donors. CDR3 length: 15 residues. The germline gives CDR1 SGHNT, CDR2 YYREEE (reference sequence). The ends lost 4 bases at V and 7 bases at J; junction bases unmatched: 9. General observations from the study: Later analysis found that TCR beta chains associated with HLA were more clonally expanded than other, equally common chains.

Primers for the PCR totalled 60 Vbeta and 13 Jbeta. Generated by immunoSEQ multiplex PCR, the TCRdb table keeps only in-frame clones and is missing some. The repertoire consists of 160,000 or so clones, with roughly 80% occurring once and the leading ten covering more than 2%. Nominally healthy donors provided the samples, though records likely missed some immune exposures. This rearrangement joins TRBV5-4 to TRBJ2-7, with TRBD1 identical over 12 bases. The clonotype was recovered from a man aged 45-60 years in good health and CMV-seropositive. Sequencing was carried out using PBMCs. The DNA of the CDR3 is TGTGCCAGCAGCGCGACGGGACAGGGGGCTCGAGAGCAGTACTTC. Residues: CASSATGQGAREQYF. The variable domain in full, with the rest retrieved from reference TRBV5-4 and TRBJ2-7, is ETGVTQSPTHLIKTRGQQVTLRCSSQSGHNTVSWYQQALGQGPQFIFQYYREEENGRGNFPPRFSGLQFPNYSSELNVNALELDDSALYLCASSATGQGAREQYFGPGTRLTVT.